This is a list of T cell receptor beta chains from one sample in a study of T and B cells in COVID-19 patients. From the multiplex PCR reads, TCRdb called clonotypes with MiXCR, one entry per CDR3 protein. The repertoire consists of tens of thousands of distinct CDR3 sequences, with around a third occurring once and the leading ten covering under 2%. The specimen sequenced was blood. The receptors shown here come from a human donor who had recovered from COVID-19. CDR3s include the opening cysteine and the closing phenylalanine or tryptophan. D genes are given only for firm matches. A clone size is listed for some rows: how often the clone was seen (once, few, many), or a class if it is expanded.

D: -; V: TRBV6-1; J: TRBJ1-3; size: few; DNA: TGTGCCAGCAGTGCTCTGAGGGTCGAGGGAAACACCATATATTTT; CDR3: CASSALRVEGNTIYF
D: -; V: TRBV12-3/TRBV12-4; J: TRBJ2-7; size: few; DNA: TGTGCCAGCAGTCCCCAGGGGGGGTCGTCCTACGAGCAGTACTTC; CDR3: CASSPQGGSSYEQYF
D: -; V: TRBV27; J: TRBJ2-5; size: -; DNA: TGTGCCAGCAGTTTAACGGTCCAAGAGACCCAGTACTTC; CDR3: CASSLTVQETQYF
D: TRBD1; V: TRBV11-1; J: TRBJ1-4; size: medium-sized; DNA: TGTGCCAGCAGCAAACAGGGGGCCGCAACTAATGAAAAACTGTTTTTT; CDR3: CASSKQGAATNEKLFF
D: -; V: TRBV12-3/TRBV12-4; J: TRBJ1-2; size: -; DNA: TGTGCCAGCCGTCTAGGAGGTGGCTACACCTTC; CDR3: CASRLGGGYTF
D: -; V: TRBV5-6; J: TRBJ2-3; size: -; DNA: TGTGCCAGCAGCTTCCCCCGGGACACCAGCACAGATACGCAGTATTTT; CDR3: CASSFPRDTSTDTQYF
D: TRBD1; V: TRBV7-2; J: TRBJ2-5; size: once; DNA: TGTGCCAGCAGCCCCGGACAGGGCCCCAACCAAGAGACCCAGTACTTC; CDR3: CASSPGQGPNQETQYF
D: TRBD2; V: TRBV20-1; J: TRBJ2-3; size: -; DNA: TGCAGTGCTAGCGCTGCGGGAGTGGATACGCAGTATTTT; CDR3: CSASAAGVDTQYF
D: -; V: TRBV7-2; J: TRBJ2-2; size: -; DNA: TGTGCCAGCAGCCCCCGAGGGGCGCGGAACACCGGGGAGCTGTTTTTT; CDR3: CASSPRGARNTGELFF
D: TRBD2; V: TRBV19; J: TRBJ2-2; size: medium-sized; DNA: TGTGCCAGTAGTAAGTCAGCGGGAGGTCCCTACACCGGGGAGCTGTTTTTT; CDR3: CASSKSAGGPYTGELFF
D: -; V: TRBV6-2/TRBV6-3; J: TRBJ1-4; size: -; DNA: TGTGCCAGCAGGACAGACGGCTCAACTAATGAAAAACTGTTTTTT; CDR3: CASRTDGSTNEKLFF
D: -; V: TRBV6-2/TRBV6-3; J: TRBJ1-6; size: few; DNA: TGTGCCAGCAGTTCGGGCCGCCATTCACCCCTCCACTTT; CDR3: CASSSGRHSPLHF
D: TRBD1; V: TRBV6-5; J: TRBJ1-5; size: -; DNA: TGTGCCAGCAGTTACGACAGGGTCAATCAGCCCCAGCATTTT; CDR3: CASSYDRVNQPQHF
D: TRBD2; V: TRBV6-5; J: TRBJ2-1; size: -; DNA: TGTGCCAGCAGTTACTCAACTAGCGGGGGGCGTGAGCAGTTCTTC; CDR3: CASSYSTSGGREQFF
D: -; V: TRBV6-5; J: TRBJ2-5; size: -; DNA: TGTGCCAGCAGTTACGGCCAAGGGGGGGGGGAGACCCAGTACTTC; CDR3: CASSYGQGGGETQYF
D: -; V: TRBV6-1; J: TRBJ2-1; size: few; DNA: TGTGCCAGCAGTGTGAGACAGTCTCGCAATGAGCAGTTCTTC; CDR3: CASSVRQSRNEQFF